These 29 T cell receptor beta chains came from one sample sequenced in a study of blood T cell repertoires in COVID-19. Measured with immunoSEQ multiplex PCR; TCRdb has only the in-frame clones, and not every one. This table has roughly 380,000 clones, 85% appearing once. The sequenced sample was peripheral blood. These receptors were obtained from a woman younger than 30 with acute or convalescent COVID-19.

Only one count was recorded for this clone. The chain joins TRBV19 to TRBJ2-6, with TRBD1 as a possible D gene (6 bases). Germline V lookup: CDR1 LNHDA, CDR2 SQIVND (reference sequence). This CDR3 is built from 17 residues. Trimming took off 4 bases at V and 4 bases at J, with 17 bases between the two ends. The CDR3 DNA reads TGTGCCAGTAGTAACCGGGACAAAAATGGGGGGGCCAACGTCCTGACTTTC. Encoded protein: CASSNRDKNGGANVLTF. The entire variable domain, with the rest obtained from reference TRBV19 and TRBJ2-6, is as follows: DGGITQSPKYLFRKEGQNVTLSCEQNLNHDAMYWYRQDPGQGLRLIYYSQIVNDFQKGDIAEGYSVSREKKESFPLTVTSAQKNPTAFYLCASSNRDKNGGANVLTFGAGSRLTVL.

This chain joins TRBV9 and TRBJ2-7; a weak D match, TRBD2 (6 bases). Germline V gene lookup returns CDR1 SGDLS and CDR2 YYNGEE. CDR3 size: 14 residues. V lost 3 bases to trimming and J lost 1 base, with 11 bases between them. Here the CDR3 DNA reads TGTGCCAGCAGCGCTAGCGCCTATTCCTACGAGCAGTACTTC. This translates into CASSASAYSYEQYF.

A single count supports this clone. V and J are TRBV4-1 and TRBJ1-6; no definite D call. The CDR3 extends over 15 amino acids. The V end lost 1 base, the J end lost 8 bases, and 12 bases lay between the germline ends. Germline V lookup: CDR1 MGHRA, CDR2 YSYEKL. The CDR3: CASSQGPGEDSPLHF. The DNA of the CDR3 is TGCGCCAGCAGCCAAGGCCCGGGAGAGGATTCACCCCTCCACTTT.

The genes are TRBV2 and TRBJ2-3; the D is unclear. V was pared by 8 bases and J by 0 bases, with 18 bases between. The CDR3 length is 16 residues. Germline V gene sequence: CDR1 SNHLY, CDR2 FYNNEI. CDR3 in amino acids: CASRQVGKSSTDTQYF. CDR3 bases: TGTGCCAGCCGGCAGGTTGGAAAATCTAGCACAGATACGCAGTATTTT.

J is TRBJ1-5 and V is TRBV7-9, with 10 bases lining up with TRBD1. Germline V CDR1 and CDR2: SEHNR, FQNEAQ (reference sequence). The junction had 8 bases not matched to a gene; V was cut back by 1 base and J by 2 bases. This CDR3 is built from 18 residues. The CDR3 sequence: CASSLETGGGIGNQPQHF. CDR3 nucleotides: TGTGCCAGCAGCTTAGAGACAGGGGGCGGGATTGGCAATCAGCCCCAGCATTTT.

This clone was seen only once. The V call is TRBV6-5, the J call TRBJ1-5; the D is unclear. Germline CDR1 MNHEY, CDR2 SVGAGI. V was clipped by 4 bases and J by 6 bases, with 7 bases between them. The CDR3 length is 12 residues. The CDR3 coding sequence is TGTGCCAGCAGTTCCCATCCTCAGCCCCAGCATTTT. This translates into CASSSHPQPQHF.

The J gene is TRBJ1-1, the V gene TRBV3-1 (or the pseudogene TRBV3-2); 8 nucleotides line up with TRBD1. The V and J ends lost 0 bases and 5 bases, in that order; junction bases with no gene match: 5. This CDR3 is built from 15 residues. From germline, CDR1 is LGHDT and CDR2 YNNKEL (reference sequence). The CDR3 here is CASSQDQDRGTEAFF. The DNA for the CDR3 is TGTGCCAGCAGCCAAGATCAAGACAGGGGAACTGAAGCTTTCTTT.

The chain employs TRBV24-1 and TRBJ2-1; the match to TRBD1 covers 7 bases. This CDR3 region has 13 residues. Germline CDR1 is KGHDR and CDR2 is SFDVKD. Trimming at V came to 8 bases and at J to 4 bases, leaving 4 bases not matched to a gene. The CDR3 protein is CATTGTDYNEQFF. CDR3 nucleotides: TGTGCCACCACCGGGACAGATTACAATGAGCAGTTCTTC.

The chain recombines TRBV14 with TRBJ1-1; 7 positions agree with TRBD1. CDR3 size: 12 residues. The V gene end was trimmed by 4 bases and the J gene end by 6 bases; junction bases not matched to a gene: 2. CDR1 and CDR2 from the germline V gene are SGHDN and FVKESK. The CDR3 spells CASSPDRAEAFF. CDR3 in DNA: TGTGCCAGCAGCCCAGACAGGGCTGAAGCTTTCTTT.

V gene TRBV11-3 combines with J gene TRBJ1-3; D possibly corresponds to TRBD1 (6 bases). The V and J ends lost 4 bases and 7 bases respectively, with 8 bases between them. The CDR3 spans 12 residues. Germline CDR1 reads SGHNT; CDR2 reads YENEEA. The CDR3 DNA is TGTGCCAGCAGCTCCGGACAGAACACCATATATTTT. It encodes CASSSGQNTIYF.

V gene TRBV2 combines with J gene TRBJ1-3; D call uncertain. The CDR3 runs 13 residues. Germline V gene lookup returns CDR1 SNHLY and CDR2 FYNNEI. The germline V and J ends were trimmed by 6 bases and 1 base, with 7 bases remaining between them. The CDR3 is CASRADSGNTIYF. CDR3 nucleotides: TGTGCCAGCAGGGCGGATTCTGGAAACACCATATATTTT.

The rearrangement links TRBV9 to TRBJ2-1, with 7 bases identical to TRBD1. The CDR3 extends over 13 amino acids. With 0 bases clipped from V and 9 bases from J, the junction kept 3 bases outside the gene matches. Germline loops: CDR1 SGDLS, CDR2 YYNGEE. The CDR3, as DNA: TGTGCCAGCAGCGTAGCCGGGGACAGTGAGCAGTTCTTC. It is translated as CASSVAGDSEQFF.

CDR3: CASSPGNKYIQYF. CDR3 coding DNA: TGTGCCAGCTCACCAGGCAACAAGTACATTCAGTACTTC. The chain recombines TRBV18 with TRBJ2-4, with D unclear. The V gene lost 2 bases and the J gene lost 8 bases, with 10 bases spanning the gap. Germline CDR1 is KGHSH and CDR2 is LQKENI. CDR3 length: 13 amino acids. The whole variable domain, remainder taken from reference TRBV18 and TRBJ2-4, is NAGVMQNPRHLVRRRGQEARLRCSPMKGHSHVYWYRQLPEEGLKFMVYLQKENIIDESGMPKERFSAEFPKEGPSILRIQQVVRGDSAAYFCASSPGNKYIQYFGAGTRLSVL.

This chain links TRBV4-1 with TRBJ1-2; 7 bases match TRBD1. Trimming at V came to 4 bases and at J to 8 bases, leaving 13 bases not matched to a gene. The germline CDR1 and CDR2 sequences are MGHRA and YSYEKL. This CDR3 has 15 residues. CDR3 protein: CASSPEVTGAGGYTF. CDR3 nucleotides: TGCGCCAGCAGCCCGGAAGTCACAGGGGCGGGGGGCTACACCTTC.

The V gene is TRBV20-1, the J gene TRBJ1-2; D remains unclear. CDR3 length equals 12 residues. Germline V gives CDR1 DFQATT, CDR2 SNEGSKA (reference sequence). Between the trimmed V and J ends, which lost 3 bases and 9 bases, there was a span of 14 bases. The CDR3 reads CSASIGDRRYTF. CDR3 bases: TGCAGTGCTAGTATCGGGGATAGGCGCTACACCTTC.

The CDR3 here is CAWSTTGASNQPQHF. The CDR3 DNA sequence: TGTGCCTGGAGTACGACAGGGGCAAGCAATCAGCCCCAGCATTTT. V gene TRBV30 combines with J gene TRBJ1-5, with 8 bases fitting TRBD1. Germline trimming cut 2 bases from V and 1 base from J; bases unmatched to any gene: 4. The CDR3 consists of 15 residues. The germline V gene has CDR1 GTSNPN and CDR2 SVGIG (reference sequence).

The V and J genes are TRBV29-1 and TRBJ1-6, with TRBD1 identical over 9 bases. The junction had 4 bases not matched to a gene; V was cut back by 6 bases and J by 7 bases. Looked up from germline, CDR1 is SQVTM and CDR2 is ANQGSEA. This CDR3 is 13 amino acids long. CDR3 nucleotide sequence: TGCAGCGTCACAACAGGGGGCAATTCACCCCTCCACTTT. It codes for CSVTTGGNSPLHF.

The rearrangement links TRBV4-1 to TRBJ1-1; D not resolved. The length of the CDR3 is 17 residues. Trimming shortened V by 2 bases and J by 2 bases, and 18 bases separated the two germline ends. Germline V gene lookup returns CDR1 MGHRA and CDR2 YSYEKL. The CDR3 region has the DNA TGCGCCAGCAGCCAACGTGCGCTCAACAGACTAAACACTGAAGCTTTCTTT. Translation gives CASSQRALNRLNTEAFF.

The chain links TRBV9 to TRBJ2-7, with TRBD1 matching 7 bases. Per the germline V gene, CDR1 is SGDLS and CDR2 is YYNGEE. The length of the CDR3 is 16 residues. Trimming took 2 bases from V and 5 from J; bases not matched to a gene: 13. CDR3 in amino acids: CASSVRTDRSPNEQYF. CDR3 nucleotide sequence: TGTGCCAGCAGCGTCCGGACGGACAGGTCCCCCAACGAGCAGTACTTC. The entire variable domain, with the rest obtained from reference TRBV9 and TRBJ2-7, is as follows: DSGVTQTPKHLITATGQRVTLRCSPRSGDLSVYWYQQSLDQGLQFLIQYYNGEERAKGNILERFSAQQFPDLHSELNLSSLELGDSALYFCASSVRTDRSPNEQYFGPGTRLTVT.

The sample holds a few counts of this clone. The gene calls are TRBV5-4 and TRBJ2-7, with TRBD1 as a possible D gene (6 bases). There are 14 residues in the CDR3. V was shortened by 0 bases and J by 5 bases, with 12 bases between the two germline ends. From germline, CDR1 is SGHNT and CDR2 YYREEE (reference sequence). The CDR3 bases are TGTGCCAGCAGCTTGGGAGAACAGGGAAACGAGCAGTACTTC. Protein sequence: CASSLGEQGNEQYF.

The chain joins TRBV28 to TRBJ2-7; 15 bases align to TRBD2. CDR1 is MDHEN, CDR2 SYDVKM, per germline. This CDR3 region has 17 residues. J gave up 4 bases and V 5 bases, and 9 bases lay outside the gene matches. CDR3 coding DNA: TGTGCCAGCAGTCTCGGGACTAGCGGGAGGCCGCCGTACGAGCAGTACTTC. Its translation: CASSLGTSGRPPYEQYF.

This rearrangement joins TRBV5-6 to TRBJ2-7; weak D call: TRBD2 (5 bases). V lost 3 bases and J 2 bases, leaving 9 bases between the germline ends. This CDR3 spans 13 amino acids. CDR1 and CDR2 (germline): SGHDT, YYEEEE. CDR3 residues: CASSSGIPYEQYF. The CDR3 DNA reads TGTGCCAGCAGCTCCGGGATCCCCTACGAGCAGTACTTC.

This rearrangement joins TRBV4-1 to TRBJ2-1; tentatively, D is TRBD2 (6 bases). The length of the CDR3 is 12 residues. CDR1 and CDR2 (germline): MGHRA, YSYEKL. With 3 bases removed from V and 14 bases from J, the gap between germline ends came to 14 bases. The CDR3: CASSQPDLAKFF. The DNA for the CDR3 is TGCGCCAGCAGCCAGCCGGACCTAGCGAAGTTCTTC.

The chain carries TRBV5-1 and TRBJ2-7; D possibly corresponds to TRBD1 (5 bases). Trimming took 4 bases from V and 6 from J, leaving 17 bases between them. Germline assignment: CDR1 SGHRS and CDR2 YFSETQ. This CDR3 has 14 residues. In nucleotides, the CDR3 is TGCGCCAGCAGCATAGAGACAGTCCGTGGCGAGCAGTACTTC. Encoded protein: CASSIETVRGEQYF.

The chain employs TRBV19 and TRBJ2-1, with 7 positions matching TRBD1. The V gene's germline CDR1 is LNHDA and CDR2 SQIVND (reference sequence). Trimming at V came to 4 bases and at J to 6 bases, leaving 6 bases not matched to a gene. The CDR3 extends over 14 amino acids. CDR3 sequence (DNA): TGTGCCAGTAGTAGACAGGGAAAGGGCAATGAGCAGTTCTTC. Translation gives CASSRQGKGNEQFF.

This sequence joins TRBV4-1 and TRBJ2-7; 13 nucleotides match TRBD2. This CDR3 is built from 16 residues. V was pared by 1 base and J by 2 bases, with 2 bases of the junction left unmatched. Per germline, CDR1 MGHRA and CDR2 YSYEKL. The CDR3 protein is CASSQATSGRAYEQYF. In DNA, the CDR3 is TGCGCCAGCAGCCAAGCCACTAGCGGGAGGGCCTACGAGCAGTACTTC.

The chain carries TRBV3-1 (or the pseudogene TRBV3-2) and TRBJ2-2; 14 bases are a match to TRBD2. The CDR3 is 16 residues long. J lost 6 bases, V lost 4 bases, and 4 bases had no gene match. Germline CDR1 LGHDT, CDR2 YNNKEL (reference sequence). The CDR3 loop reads CASSLGTSGSPGELFF. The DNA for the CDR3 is TGTGCCAGCAGCCTCGGGACTAGCGGGAGCCCCGGGGAGCTGTTTTTT.

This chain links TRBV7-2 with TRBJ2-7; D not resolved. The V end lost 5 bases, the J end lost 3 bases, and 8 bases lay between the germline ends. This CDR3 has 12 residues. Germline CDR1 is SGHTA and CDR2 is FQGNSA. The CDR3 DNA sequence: TGTGCCAGCAGCCCAGATTACTACGAGCAGTACTTC. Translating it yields CASSPDYYEQYF. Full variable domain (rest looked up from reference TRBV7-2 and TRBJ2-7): GAGVSQSPSNKVTEKGKDVELRCDPISGHTALYWYRQSLGQGLEFLIYFQGNSAPDKSGLPSDRFSAERTGGSVSTLTIQRTQQEDSAVYLCASSPDYYEQYFGPGTRLTVT.

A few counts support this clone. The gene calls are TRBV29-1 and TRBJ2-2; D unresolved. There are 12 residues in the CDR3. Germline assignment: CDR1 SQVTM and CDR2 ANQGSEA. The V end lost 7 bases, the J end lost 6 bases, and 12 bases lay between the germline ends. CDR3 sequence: CSARWWSGELFF. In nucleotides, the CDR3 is TGCAGCGCTCGGTGGTGGTCCGGGGAGCTGTTTTTT.